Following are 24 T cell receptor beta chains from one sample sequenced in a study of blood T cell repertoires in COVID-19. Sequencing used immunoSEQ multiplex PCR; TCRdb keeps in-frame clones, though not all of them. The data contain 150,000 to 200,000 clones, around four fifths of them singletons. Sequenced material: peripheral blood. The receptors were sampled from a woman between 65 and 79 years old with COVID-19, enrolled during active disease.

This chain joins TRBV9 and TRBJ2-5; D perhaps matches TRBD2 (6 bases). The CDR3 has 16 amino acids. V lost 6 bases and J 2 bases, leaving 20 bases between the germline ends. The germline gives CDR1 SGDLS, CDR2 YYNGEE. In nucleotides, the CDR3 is TGTGCCAGCACCTCGGGGCAGTCGGGGGTTCAAGAGACCCAGTACTTC. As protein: CASTSGQSGVQETQYF.

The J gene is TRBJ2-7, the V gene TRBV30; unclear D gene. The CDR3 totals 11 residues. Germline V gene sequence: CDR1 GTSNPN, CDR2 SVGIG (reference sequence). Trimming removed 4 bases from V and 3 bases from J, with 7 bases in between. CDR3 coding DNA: TGTGCCTGGACTAAAGACTACGAGCAGTACGTC. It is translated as CAWTKDYEQYV.

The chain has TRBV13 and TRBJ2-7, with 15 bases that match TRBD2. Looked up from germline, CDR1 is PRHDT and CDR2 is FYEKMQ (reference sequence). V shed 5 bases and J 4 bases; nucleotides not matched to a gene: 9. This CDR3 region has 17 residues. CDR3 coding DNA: TGTGCCAGCAGCCCCGGACTAGCGGGAGGGCCCGTATACGAGCAGTACTTC. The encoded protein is CASSPGLAGGPVYEQYF.

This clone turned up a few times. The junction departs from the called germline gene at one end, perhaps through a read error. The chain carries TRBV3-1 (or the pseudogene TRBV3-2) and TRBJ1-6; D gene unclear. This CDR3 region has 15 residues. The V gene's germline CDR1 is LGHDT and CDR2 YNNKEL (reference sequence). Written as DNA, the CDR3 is TGTGCCAGCAGCCAACAAACAAGTCTTAATACACCCCTCCACTTT. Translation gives CASSQQTSLNTPLHF.

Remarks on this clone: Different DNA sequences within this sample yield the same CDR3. CDR3 in DNA: TGTGCCACCAGCAGAGATCGGCAGGCCTATGGCTACACCTTC. The encoded protein is CATSRDRQAYGYTF. The chain carries TRBV15 and TRBJ1-2; D gene ambiguous. CDR1 and CDR2 (germline): LNHNV, YYDKDF (reference sequence). Trimming left V 0 bases short and J 4 bases short, with 9 bases between. CDR3 size: 14 residues.

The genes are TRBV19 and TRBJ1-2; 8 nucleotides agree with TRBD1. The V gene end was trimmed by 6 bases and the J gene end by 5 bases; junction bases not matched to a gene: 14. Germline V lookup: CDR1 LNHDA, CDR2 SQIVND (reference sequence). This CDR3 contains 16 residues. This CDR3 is CASRESPGTGSYGYTF. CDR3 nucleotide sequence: TGTGCCAGTAGGGAGTCTCCCGGGACAGGCTCATATGGCTACACCTTC.

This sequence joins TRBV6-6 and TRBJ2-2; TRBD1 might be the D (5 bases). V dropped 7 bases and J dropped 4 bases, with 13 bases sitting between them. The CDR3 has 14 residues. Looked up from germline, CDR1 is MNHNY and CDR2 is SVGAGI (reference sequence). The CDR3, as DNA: TGTGCCAGCACCCAGGGCAGGACCACCGGGGAGCTGTTTTTT. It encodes CASTQGRTTGELFF.

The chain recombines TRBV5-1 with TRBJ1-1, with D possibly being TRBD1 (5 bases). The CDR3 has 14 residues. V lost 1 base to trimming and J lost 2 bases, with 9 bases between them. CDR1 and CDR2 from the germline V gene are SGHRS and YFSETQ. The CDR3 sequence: CASSLTGDNTEAFF. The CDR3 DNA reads TGCGCCAGCAGCTTGACAGGAGACAACACTGAAGCTTTCTTT.

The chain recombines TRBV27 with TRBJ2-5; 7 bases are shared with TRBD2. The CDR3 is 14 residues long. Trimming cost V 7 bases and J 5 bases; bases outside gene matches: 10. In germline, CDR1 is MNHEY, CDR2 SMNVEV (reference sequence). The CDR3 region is CASKRDPGDETQYF. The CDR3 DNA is TGTGCCAGCAAGCGGGACCCCGGGGACGAGACCCAGTACTTC.

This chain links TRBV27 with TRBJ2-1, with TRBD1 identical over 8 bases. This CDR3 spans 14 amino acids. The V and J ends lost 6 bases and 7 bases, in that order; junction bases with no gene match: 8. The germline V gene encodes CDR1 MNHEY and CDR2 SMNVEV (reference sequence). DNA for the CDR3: TGTGCCAGCAGAGGGACAGGTAGGAGGAATGAGCAGTTCTTC. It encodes CASRGTGRRNEQFF.

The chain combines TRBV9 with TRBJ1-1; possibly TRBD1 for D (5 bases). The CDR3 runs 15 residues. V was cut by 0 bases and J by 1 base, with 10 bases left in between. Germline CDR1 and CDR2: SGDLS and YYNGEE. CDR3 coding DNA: TGTGCCAGCAGCGTAGAGGACACAAGGAACACTGAAGCTTTCTTT. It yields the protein CASSVEDTRNTEAFF.

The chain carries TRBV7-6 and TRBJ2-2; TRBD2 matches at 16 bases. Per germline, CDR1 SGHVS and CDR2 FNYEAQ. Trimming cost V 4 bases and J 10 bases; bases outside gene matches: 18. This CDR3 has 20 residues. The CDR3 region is CASSSRALPGLAGGTPELFF. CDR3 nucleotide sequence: TGTGCCAGCAGCTCCCGGGCACTACCGGGACTAGCGGGGGGGACCCCGGAGCTGTTTTTT.

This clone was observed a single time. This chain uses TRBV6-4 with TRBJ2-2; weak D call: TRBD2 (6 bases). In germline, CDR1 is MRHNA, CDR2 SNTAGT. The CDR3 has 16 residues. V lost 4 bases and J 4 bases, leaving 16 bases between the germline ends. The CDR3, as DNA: TGTGCCAGCAGTGCGTCCCCGGCGGGGAGCACCGGGGAGCTGTTTTTT. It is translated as CASSASPAGSTGELFF.

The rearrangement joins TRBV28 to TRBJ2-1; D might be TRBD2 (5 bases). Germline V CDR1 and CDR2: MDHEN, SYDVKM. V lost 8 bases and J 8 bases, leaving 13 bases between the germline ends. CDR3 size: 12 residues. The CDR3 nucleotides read TGTGCCAGCTCCCCCGGCGGGTATGAGCAGTTCTTC. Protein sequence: CASSPGGYEQFF.

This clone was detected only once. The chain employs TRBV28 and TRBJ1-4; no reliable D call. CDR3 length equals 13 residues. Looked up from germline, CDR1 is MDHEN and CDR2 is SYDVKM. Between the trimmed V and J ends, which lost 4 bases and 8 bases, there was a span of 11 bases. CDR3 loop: CASSSTYSEKLFF. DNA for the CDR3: TGTGCCAGCAGTTCTACTTACAGCGAAAAACTGTTTTTT. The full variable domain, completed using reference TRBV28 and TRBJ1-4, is DVKVTQSSRYLVKRTGEKVFLECVQDMDHENMFWYRQDPGLGLRLIYFSYDVKMKEKGDIPEGYSVSREKKERFSLILESASTNQTSMYLCASSSTYSEKLFFGSGTQLSVL.

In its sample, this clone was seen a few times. The CDR3 loop is CASSLERYAFF. The CDR3, as DNA: TGTGCCAGCAGTTTAGAGAGGTATGCTTTCTTT. This rearrangement joins TRBV12-3 or TRBV12-4 to TRBJ1-1; D is unclear. The CDR3 consists of 11 residues. V was pared by 1 base and J by 11 bases, with 8 bases between.

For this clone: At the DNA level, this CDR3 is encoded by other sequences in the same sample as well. The CDR3 protein is CASSWGGYGYTF. The DNA for the CDR3 is TGTGCCAGCAGTTGGGGGGGCTATGGCTACACCTTC. V gene TRBV28 combines with J gene TRBJ1-2; D is perhaps TRBD1 (5 bases). This CDR3 contains 12 residues. Between the trimmed V and J ends, which lost 4 bases and 4 bases, there was a span of 7 bases. Germline V gives CDR1 MDHEN, CDR2 SYDVKM.

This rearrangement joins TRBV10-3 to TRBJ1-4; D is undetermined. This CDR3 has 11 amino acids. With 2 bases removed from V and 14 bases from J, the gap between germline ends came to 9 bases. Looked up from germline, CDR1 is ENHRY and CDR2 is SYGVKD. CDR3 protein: CAISEGGKLFF. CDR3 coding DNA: TGTGCCATCAGTGAGGGCGGAAAGCTGTTTTTT.

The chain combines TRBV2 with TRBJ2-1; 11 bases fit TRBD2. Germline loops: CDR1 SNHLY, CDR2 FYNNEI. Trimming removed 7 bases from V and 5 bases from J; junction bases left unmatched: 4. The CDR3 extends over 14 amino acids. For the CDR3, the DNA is TGTGCCAGCAAATCGACTAGCGGGGACAATGAGCAGTTCTTC. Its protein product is CASKSTSGDNEQFF.

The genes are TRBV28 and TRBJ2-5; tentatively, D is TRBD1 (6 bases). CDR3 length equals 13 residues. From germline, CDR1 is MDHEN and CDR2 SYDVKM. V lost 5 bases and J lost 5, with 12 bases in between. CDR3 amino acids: CASSITGKETQYF. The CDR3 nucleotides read TGTGCCAGCAGTATAACAGGGAAGGAGACCCAGTACTTC.

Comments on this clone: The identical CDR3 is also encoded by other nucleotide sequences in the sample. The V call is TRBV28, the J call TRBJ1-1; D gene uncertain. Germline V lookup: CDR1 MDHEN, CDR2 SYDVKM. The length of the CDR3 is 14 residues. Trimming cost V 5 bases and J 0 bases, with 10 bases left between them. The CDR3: CASSPPRVNTEAFF. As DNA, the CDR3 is TGTGCCAGCAGTCCCCCGAGGGTGAACACTGAAGCTTTCTTT.

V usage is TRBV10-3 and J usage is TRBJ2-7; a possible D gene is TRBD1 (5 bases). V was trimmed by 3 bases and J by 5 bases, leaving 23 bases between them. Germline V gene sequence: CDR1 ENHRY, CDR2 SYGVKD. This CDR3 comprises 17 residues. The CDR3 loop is CAISDHERGSPLDEQYF. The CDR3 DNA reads TGTGCCATCAGTGATCACGAAAGGGGCAGCCCCCTTGACGAGCAGTACTTC.

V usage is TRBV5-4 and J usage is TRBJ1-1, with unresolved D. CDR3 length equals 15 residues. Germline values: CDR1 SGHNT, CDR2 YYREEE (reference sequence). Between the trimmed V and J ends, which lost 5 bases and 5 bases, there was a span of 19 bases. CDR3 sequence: CASRGAGHLGTEAFF. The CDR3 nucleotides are TGTGCCAGCAGGGGAGCGGGTCACCTAGGAACTGAAGCTTTCTTT.

CDR3 DNA sequence: TGCGCCAGCAGTGAGGGTTCCGGGACAGGGAACACCGGGGAGCTGTTTTTT. Translating it yields CASSEGSGTGNTGELFF. V usage is TRBV10-1 and J usage is TRBJ2-2; 8 bases line up with TRBD1. The CDR3 consists of 17 residues. Germline V CDR1 and CDR2: WNHNN, SYGVQD (reference sequence). V dropped 2 bases and J dropped 1; count of bases not matched to a gene: 6.